The 22 T cell receptor beta chains below all came from one sample that was sequenced in a study of CD8+CD57+ T cells in acquired aplastic anemia. TCR beta VDJ and CDR3 profiling used genomic DNA as template. One entry per CDR3 protein, called by TCRdb with MiXCR from the reads. The sample consists of around 200,000 distinct CDR3 sequences, around 50% of them appearing once. Sequenced input: sorted CD4+, CD8+, or CD8+CD57+ T cells (not recorded which) from PBMCs. Receptors originate from a human donor in good health, serving as a control.

This clonotype was detected many times. The chain carries TRBV4-1 and TRBJ2-3; 14 nucleotides match TRBD2. Germline CDR1 reads MGHRA; CDR2 reads YSYEKL. This CDR3 comprises 15 residues. The J segment lost 10 bases and the V segment lost 0 bases, leaving 3 bases of the junction unmatched. CDR3 sequence: CASSQDGLAGGAQYF. The CDR3 bases are TGCGCCAGCAGCCAAGATGGACTAGCGGGGGGAGCGCAGTATTTT.

Only one count was recorded for this clonotype. The V gene is TRBV5-4, the J gene TRBJ1-6, with D perhaps matching TRBD1 (5 bases). Germline values: CDR1 SGHNT, CDR2 YYREEE (reference sequence). The CDR3 has 14 residues. V lost 4 bases and J 7 bases, leaving 12 bases between the germline ends. The CDR3 region is CASSQGRKNSPLHF. CDR3 bases: TGTGCCAGCAGCCAGGGACGGAAGAATTCACCCCTCCACTTT.

The chain recombines TRBV7-8 with TRBJ1-4, with D perhaps TRBD1 (6 bases). The V gene lost 3 bases and the J gene lost 0 bases, with 14 bases spanning the gap. CDR3 length: 17 residues. Germline-derived CDR1 and CDR2 are SGHVS and FQNEAQ. DNA of the CDR3: TGTGCCAGCAGCTTGGGGGGGGGGCGAACAACTAATGAAAAACTGTTTTTT. Amino acid sequence: CASSLGGGRTTNEKLFF.

This clonotype occurred many times. The chain recombines TRBV6-5 with TRBJ2-3; TRBD1 is a possible D gene (5 bases). The ends were cut back, 11 bases at V and 5 bases at J, with 11 bases in the middle. Germline V CDR1 and CDR2: MNHEY, SVGAGI. The CDR3 sequence is 11 residues long. The CDR3 sequence: CAATRGDTQYF. CDR3 sequence (DNA): TGTGCCGCCACAAGGGGAGATACGCAGTATTTT.

The chain links TRBV19 to TRBJ1-2, with unresolved D. V gave up 0 bases and J gave up 4 bases, with 15 bases separating them. Germline V gene data show CDR1 as LNHDA and CDR2 as SQIVND (reference sequence). The CDR3 length is 16 residues. The CDR3 sequence is CASSIDFDTGRYGYTF. CDR3 DNA sequence: TGTGCCAGTAGTATAGATTTTGACACCGGTCGCTATGGCTACACCTTC. Full variable domain (remainder filled in from reference TRBV19 and TRBJ1-2): DGGITQSPKYLFRKEGQNVTLSCEQNLNHDAMYWYRQDPGQGLRLIYYSQIVNDFQKGDIAEGYSVSREKKESFPLTVTSAQKNPTAFYLCASSIDFDTGRYGYTFGSGTRLTVV.

In DNA form, the CDR3 reads TGCAGTGCTAGATCAACCGGGACAGTGGGGTGGGGGATGGATTCACCCCTCCACTTT. Translating gives CSARSTGTVGWGMDSPLHF. The chain joins TRBV20-1 to TRBJ1-6; TRBD1 agrees at 7 bases. Germline values: CDR1 DFQATT, CDR2 SNEGSKA (reference sequence). This CDR3 has 19 amino acids. V shed 2 bases, J shed 8 bases, and the junction held 21 bases outside the gene matches.

V gene TRBV2 combines with J gene TRBJ2-7, with TRBD1 as a possible D gene (6 bases). Trimming left V 8 bases short and J 3 bases short, with 17 bases between. This CDR3 spans 14 amino acids. The germline CDR1 and CDR2 sequences are SNHLY and FYNNEI. This chain's CDR3 is CASSPEGVVYEQYF. In DNA form, the CDR3 reads TGTGCCAGCTCCCCCGAGGGGGTGGTCTACGAGCAGTACTTC.

This clonotype was seen many times. The chain is built from TRBV20-1 and TRBJ2-7; a weak D match, TRBD1 (6 bases). V was trimmed by 1 base and J by 1 base, leaving 14 bases between them. The CDR3 loop spans 15 amino acids. Germline CDR1 and CDR2: DFQATT and SNEGSKA (reference sequence). CDR3 region: CSARARTGFSYEQYF. CDR3 sequence (DNA): TGCAGTGCTAGAGCCCGAACAGGGTTTTCCTACGAGCAGTACTTC.

The V gene is TRBV7-3, the J gene TRBJ1-2, with TRBD1 identical over 7 bases. The germline V gene encodes CDR1 SGHTA and CDR2 FQGTGA. With 5 bases clipped from V and 4 bases from J, the junction kept 7 bases outside the gene matches. The CDR3 totals 14 residues. The DNA of the CDR3 is TGTGCCAGCAGCCTGGACGCAGGGGGCTATGGCTACACCTTC. Its protein product is CASSLDAGGYGYTF. Variable domain in full (rest from reference TRBV7-3 and TRBJ1-2): GAGVSQTPSNKVTEKGKYVELRCDPISGHTALYWYRQSLGQGPEFLIYFQGTGAADDSGLPNDRFFAVRPEGSVSTLKIQRTERGDSAVYLCASSLDAGGYGYTFGSGTRLTVV.

The table lists this clonotype with many counts. The chain uses TRBV5-1 and TRBJ1-2; 7 bases map to TRBD1. Germline V gene lookup returns CDR1 SGHRS and CDR2 YFSETQ. The length of the CDR3 is 15 residues. J lost 4 bases, V lost 4 bases, and 10 bases had no gene match. This chain's CDR3 is CASSAGQAEFYGYTF. CDR3 nucleotide sequence: TGCGCCAGCAGCGCCGGACAGGCTGAGTTCTATGGCTACACCTTC.

This clonotype was detected ten times or more. The chain is built from TRBV11-1 and TRBJ1-1, with a tentative D call TRBD1 (5 bases). V lost 3 bases to trimming and J lost 3 bases, with 11 bases between them. Germline V gene sequence: CDR1 SGHAT, CDR2 FQDESV (reference sequence). CDR3 length: 14 residues. In DNA form, the CDR3 reads TGTGCCAGCAGCTTTGGTGGGGGATACACTGAAGCTTTCTTT. Its protein product is CASSFGGGYTEAFF.

This clonotype was observed many times. This sequence joins TRBV20-1 and TRBJ1-6; possible D gene TRBD1, 6 bases. The germline V gene encodes CDR1 DFQATT and CDR2 SNEGSKA (reference sequence). The CDR3 spans 15 residues. Deletions cut 3 bases from V and 4 bases from J, with 13 bases between. CDR3 in amino acids: CSASPLTGYNSPLHF. The CDR3, as DNA: TGCAGTGCTAGCCCCCTGACAGGTTATAATTCACCCCTCCACTTT.

The rearrangement joins TRBV24-1 to TRBJ1-3; no clear D gene. The V and J ends lost 3 bases and 4 bases respectively, with 18 bases between them. The CDR3 is 17 amino acids. Germline CDR1 KGHDR, CDR2 SFDVKD. The CDR3 reads CATSDPPDRTSGNTIYF. The DNA for the CDR3 is TGTGCCACCAGTGATCCCCCCGACCGAACCTCGGGAAACACCATATATTTT.

A few counts support this clonotype. V gene TRBV6-2 or TRBV6-3 combines with J gene TRBJ2-7; 9 nucleotides align to TRBD2. The V gene's germline CDR1 is MNHEY and CDR2 SVGEGT. The CDR3 is 14 residues long. The J segment lost 4 bases and the V segment lost 2 bases, leaving 3 bases of the junction unmatched. CDR3 region: CASSYQREVYEQYF. The CDR3 DNA follows: TGTGCCAGCAGTTACCAGCGGGAGGTATACGAGCAGTACTTC.

This clonotype was seen repeatedly, ten times or more. This chain connects TRBV20-1 to TRBJ1-5, with D uncertain. The germline V and J ends were trimmed by 4 bases and 6 bases, with 7 bases remaining between them. Germline V gene lookup returns CDR1 DFQATT and CDR2 SNEGSKA (reference sequence). This CDR3 spans 11 amino acids. In DNA form, the CDR3 reads TGCAGTGCTACTGGCGGTCAGCCCCAGCATTTT. Encoded protein: CSATGGQPQHF.

This clonotype was recorded at least ten times. This chain connects TRBV29-1 to TRBJ1-1; no definite D call. V was shortened by 2 bases and J by 5 bases, with 12 bases between the two germline ends. The CDR3 consists of 13 residues. The V gene's germline CDR1 is SQVTM and CDR2 ANQGSEA. CDR3 sequence (DNA): TGCAGCGTTGAACTAGGGCGATGGACTGAAGCTTTCTTT. It is translated as CSVELGRWTEAFF.

A remark on this clonotype: A read error may account for a junction end that differs from germline. The chain couples TRBV6-5 to TRBJ2-4; D may be TRBD1 (5 bases). There are 16 residues in the CDR3. Germline V gene sequence: CDR1 MNHEY, CDR2 SVGAGI. This CDR3 reads CASSADIVGSKDIQYF. CDR3 nucleotides: TGTGCCAGCTCCGCGGACATAGTTGGATCCAAAGACATTCAGTACTTC.

This clonotype was recorded only once. This chain's CDR3 is CASTLVEGLEGYTF. DNA of the CDR3: TGTGCCAGCACCTTAGTGGAGGGTCTAGAAGGCTACACCTTC. This chain uses TRBV9 with TRBJ1-2, with D unclear. V lost 6 bases and J 8 bases, leaving 20 bases between the germline ends. The germline V gene encodes CDR1 SGDLS and CDR2 YYNGEE. The CDR3 totals 14 residues.

The chain uses TRBV6-6 and TRBJ1-6; 9 bases are shared with TRBD1. Germline trimming cut 5 bases from V and 0 bases from J; bases unmatched to any gene: 5. The CDR3 loop spans 17 amino acids. The V gene's germline CDR1 is MNHNY and CDR2 SVGAGI (reference sequence). CDR3 DNA sequence: TGTGCCAGCAGTCCTACAGGGGGCAGCTCCTATAATTCACCCCTCCACTTT. This codes for CASSPTGGSSYNSPLHF.

J is TRBJ2-3 and V is TRBV7-6; D remains unclear. Germline CDR1 and CDR2: SGHVS and FNYEAQ. CDR3 length: 13 amino acids. Trimming cost V 2 bases and J 4 bases, with 7 bases left between them. CDR3 sequence: CASSLSPSDTQYF. The CDR3 DNA reads TGTGCCAGCAGCTTATCCCCCTCAGATACGCAGTATTTT.

This clonotype was observed many times. J is TRBJ2-1 and V is TRBV9; D might be TRBD2 (6 bases). Germline CDR1 and CDR2: SGDLS and YYNGEE. V dropped 0 bases and J dropped 6 bases, with 13 bases sitting between them. The CDR3 runs 15 residues. CDR3 nucleotides: TGTGCCAGCAGCGTAGTAGGTAGCGGAGGCAATGAGCAGTTCTTC. It yields the protein CASSVVGSGGNEQFF. The full variable domain, its missing parts supplied by reference TRBV9 and TRBJ2-1, is DSGVTQTPKHLITATGQRVTLRCSPRSGDLSVYWYQQSLDQGLQFLIQYYNGEERAKGNILERFSAQQFPDLHSELNLSSLELGDSALYFCASSVVGSGGNEQFFGPGTRLTVL.

The rearrangement links TRBV7-9 to TRBJ1-5; possible D gene TRBD1, 6 bases. Germline CDR1 and CDR2: SEHNR and FQNEAQ (reference sequence). The V and J ends lost 5 bases and 0 bases respectively, with 11 bases between them. The CDR3 totals 15 residues. The CDR3 DNA reads TGTGCCAGCAGCGCCGGACAGCTTAGCAATCAGCCCCAGCATTTT. Protein product: CASSAGQLSNQPQHF.